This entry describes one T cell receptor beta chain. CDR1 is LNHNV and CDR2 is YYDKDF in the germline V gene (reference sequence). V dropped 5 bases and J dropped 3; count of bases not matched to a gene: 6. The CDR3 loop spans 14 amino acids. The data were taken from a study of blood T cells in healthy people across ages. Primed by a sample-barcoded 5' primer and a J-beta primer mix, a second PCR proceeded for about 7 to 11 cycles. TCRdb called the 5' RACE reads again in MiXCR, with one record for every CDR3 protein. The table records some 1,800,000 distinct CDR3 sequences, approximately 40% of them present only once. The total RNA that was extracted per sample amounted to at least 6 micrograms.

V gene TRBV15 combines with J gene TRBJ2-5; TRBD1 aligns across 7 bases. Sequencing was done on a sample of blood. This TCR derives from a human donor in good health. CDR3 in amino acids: CATSLDRLKETQYF. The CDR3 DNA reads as TGTGCCACCAGCTTGGACAGGTTAAAAGAGACCCAGTACTTC.